The source of this T cell receptor (beta chain) is a study of T-cell reconstitution after alpha-beta-depleted transplantation in children. Broader study findings: Some patients showed high day-60 TCRbeta diversity, which derived from surviving recipient T cells and thymic progenitors. Alpha-beta T cells about two months after transplant reportedly derived from several hundred expanded graft clones. One year post-transplant, T-cell counts and diversity were largely derived from T cells produced anew.

This clonotype has ten or more counts. Its antigen is not identified. Preparing the TCRbeta library involved the use of unique molecular identifiers. TCRdb called the PCR reads again in MiXCR, with one record for every CDR3 protein. This table has 550,000 to 800,000 distinct CDR3 sequences, 10% to 15% appearing once. V shed 6 bases and J 8 bases; nucleotides not matched to a gene: 17. The CDR3 consists of 16 residues. Germline V CDR1 and CDR2: MNHNS, SASEGT. This receptor was identified in a girl aged 2-10 years with congenital amegakaryocytic thrombocytopenia, due to receive a stem cell transplant. The chain joins TRBV6-1 to TRBJ1-2; TRBD1 agrees at 8 bases. Sequences were derived from PBMCs, sampled before TCRalphabeta/CD19-depleted stem cell transplant. The CDR3 sequence: CASSRGTGWSLTGYTF. CDR3 nucleotide sequence: TGTGCCAGCAGCCGCGGGACAGGTTGGTCACTAACAGGCTACACCTTC.